The rows below give T cell receptor beta chains drawn from one sample of a study of cytomegalovirus exposure and HLA in healthy donors. The method was immunoSEQ multiplex PCR; TCRdb's version includes in-frame clones alone and lacks a portion of them. Of some 130,000 clones in the sample, 75% to 85% were seen once. What was sequenced was PBMCs. These TCRs come from a man younger than 30 in good health and CMV-seronegative. The CDR3 runs from the conserved cysteine through the conserved F or W. A D gene is named only where the DNA matches it firmly. Clone size is not always given. Where it is, it says once, few, many or a class for expanded clones.

J: TRBJ2-2; V: TRBV19; size: -; D: TRBD1; length: 16; CDR3: CASSRAGTAVNGELFF; DNA: TGTGCCAGTAGTAGAGCCGGGACAGCAGTTAACGGGGAGCTGTTTTTT
J: TRBJ2-7; V: TRBV7-6; size: -; D: TRBD1; length: 17; CDR3: CASSLRPGQGASQEQYF; DNA: TGTGCCAGCAGCTTAAGACCGGGACAGGGGGCTTCCCAAGAGCAGTACTTC
J: TRBJ1-3; V: TRBV19; size: -; D: TRBD1; length: 16; CDR3: CASIRPDRGRSNTIYF; DNA: TGTGCCAGTATCCGGCCCGACAGGGGGCGGTCAAACACCATATATTTT
J: TRBJ2-3; V: TRBV6-6; size: -; D: TRBD2; length: 14; CDR3: CASSGTSGGNTQYF; DNA: TGTGCCAGCAGCGGGACTAGCGGAGGAAATACGCAGTATTTT
J: TRBJ1-5; V: TRBV27; size: few; D: -; length: 15; CDR3: CASSLSRYSNQPQHF; DNA: TGTGCCAGCAGTTTATCCCGGTATAGCAATCAGCCCCAGCATTTT
J: TRBJ2-1; V: TRBV18; size: -; D: TRBD2; length: 15; CDR3: CASSPGLAGINEQFF; DNA: TGTGCCAGCTCCCCAGGACTAGCGGGTATCAATGAGCAGTTCTTC
J: TRBJ2-5; V: TRBV9; size: -; D: TRBD2; length: 17; CDR3: CASSVGFGTSPQETQYF; DNA: TGTGCCAGCAGCGTAGGTTTTGGGACTAGCCCACAAGAGACCCAGTACTTC
J: TRBJ1-5; V: TRBV2; size: few; D: TRBD1; length: 14; CDR3: CASSGGQGNQPQHF; DNA: TGTGCCAGCAGTGGGGGACAGGGCAATCAGCCCCAGCATTTT
J: TRBJ1-2; V: TRBV6-4; size: -; D: -; length: 12; CDR3: CASSDDGVGYTF; DNA: TGTGCCAGCAGTGATGATGGAGTCGGCTACACCTTC
J: TRBJ2-7; V: TRBV29-1; size: -; D: -; length: 12; CDR3: CSVLGQNYEQYF; DNA: TGCAGCGTACTGGGACAAAACTACGAGCAGTACTTC
J: TRBJ2-6; V: TRBV10-2; size: -; D: -; length: 13; CDR3: CASRAPGANVLTF; DNA: TGCGCCAGCAGAGCGCCTGGGGCCAACGTCCTGACTTTC
J: TRBJ2-2; V: TRBV11-2; size: -; D: -; length: 16; CDR3: CASSLTLSANTGELFF; DNA: TGTGCCAGCAGCTTAACTCTCTCTGCGAACACCGGGGAGCTGTTTTTT
J: TRBJ2-1; V: TRBV27; size: -; D: -; length: 12; CDR3: CASSPQGNEQFF; DNA: TGTGCCAGCAGTCCGCAGGGGAATGAGCAGTTCTTC
J: TRBJ1-6; V: TRBV7-6; size: -; D: -; length: 20; CDR3: CASSLPQGGVASSYNSPLHF; DNA: TGTGCCAGCAGCTTACCCCAGGGCGGCGTGGCCAGCTCCTATAATTCACCCCTCCACTTT
J: TRBJ2-1; V: TRBV27; size: few; D: -; length: 14; CDR3: CASSSIDSYNEQFF; DNA: TGTGCCAGCAGTTCCATCGACAGCTACAATGAGCAGTTCTTC
J: TRBJ1-2; V: TRBV6-1; size: -; D: TRBD1; length: 17; CDR3: CASREPGQGLITGGYTF; DNA: TGTGCCAGCAGGGAACCGGGACAGGGTCTTATTACGGGAGGCTACACCTTC
J: TRBJ1-3; V: TRBV5-1; size: -; D: -; length: 15; CDR3: CATNGRGSGLNTIYF; DNA: TGCGCCACCAACGGGCGGGGGTCGGGGCTAAACACCATATATTTT
J: TRBJ1-3; V: TRBV10-3; size: -; D: -; length: 15; CDR3: CAISDLTGIGNTIYF; DNA: TGTGCCATCAGTGATTTAACAGGGATTGGAAACACCATATATTTT
J: TRBJ1-4; V: TRBV11-2; size: -; D: TRBD1; length: 15; CDR3: CASSLGPGGDEKLFF; DNA: TGTGCCAGCAGCCTTGGCCCAGGGGGCGATGAAAAACTGTTTTTT
J: TRBJ1-1; V: TRBV30; size: -; D: TRBD1; length: 13; CDR3: CAWSITGGTEAFF; DNA: TGTGCCTGGAGCATTACAGGGGGCACTGAAGCTTTCTTT
J: TRBJ1-4; V: TRBV28; size: -; D: -; length: 13; CDR3: CASRIRVSEKLFF; DNA: TGTGCCAGCAGAATCAGGGTGTCTGAAAAACTGTTTTTT
J: TRBJ2-5; V: TRBV6-6; size: -; D: TRBD1; length: 16; CDR3: CASGIGPTGAVETQYF; DNA: TGTGCCAGCGGTATTGGTCCCACAGGGGCAGTCGAGACCCAGTACTTC
J: TRBJ2-1; V: TRBV6-4; size: -; D: -; length: 16; CDR3: CASSDSSSRDTNEQFF; DNA: TGTGCCAGCAGTGACTCGAGCTCGCGAGATACCAATGAGCAGTTCTTC
J: TRBJ2-2; V: TRBV28; size: -; D: -; length: 15; CDR3: CASSFSRRVIGELFF; DNA: TGTGCCAGCAGTTTTAGCAGGCGGGTGATCGGGGAGCTGTTTTTT
J: TRBJ2-2; V: TRBV10-3; size: -; D: TRBD2; length: 15; CDR3: CAIGGLAVNTGELFF; DNA: TGTGCCATCGGGGGACTAGCGGTTAACACCGGGGAGCTGTTTTTT
J: TRBJ2-2; V: TRBV7-8; size: -; D: -; length: 15; CDR3: CASSLYTPNTGELFF; DNA: TGTGCCAGCAGCTTATACACCCCGAACACCGGGGAGCTGTTTTTT
J: TRBJ2-2; V: TRBV27; size: once; D: -; length: 13; CDR3: CASSYTDTGELFF; DNA: TGTGCCAGCAGTTACACAGACACCGGGGAGCTGTTTTTT
J: TRBJ2-1; V: TRBV9; size: once; D: TRBD2; length: 17; CDR3: CASSARSRAGGYNEQFF; DNA: TGTGCCAGCAGCGCCCGGAGTCGGGCGGGAGGGTACAATGAGCAGTTCTTC
J: TRBJ2-1; V: TRBV7-2; size: -; D: TRBD2; length: 16; CDR3: CASSLGGVTSGTSGFF; DNA: TGTGCCAGCAGCTTAGGGGGGGTGACTAGCGGCACCTCGGGGTTCTTC
J: TRBJ1-5; V: TRBV5-1; size: -; D: -; length: 13; CDR3: CASSFSGDQPQHF; DNA: TGCGCCAGCAGCTTTTCCGGGGATCAGCCCCAGCATTTT
J: TRBJ2-1; V: TRBV2; size: -; D: -; length: 15; CDR3: CASSEEAASYNEQFF; DNA: TGTGCCAGCAGTGAAGAAGCGGCGTCCTACAATGAGCAGTTCTTC
J: TRBJ1-2; V: TRBV11-2; size: -; D: TRBD1; length: 16; CDR3: CASSSLTGVDGYGYTF; DNA: TGTGCCAGCAGCTCCCTGACAGGGGTAGATGGCTATGGCTACACCTTC
J: TRBJ1-1; V: TRBV9; size: -; D: TRBD1; length: 13; CDR3: CASGTALHTEAFF; DNA: TGTGCCAGCGGGACAGCGCTTCACACTGAAGCTTTCTTT
J: TRBJ1-5; V: TRBV7-6; size: -; D: -; length: 15; CDR3: CASSIGTGVNQPQHF; DNA: TGTGCCAGCAGCATCGGGACTGGAGTCAATCAGCCCCAGCATTTT
J: TRBJ2-5; V: TRBV7-2; size: -; D: TRBD2; length: 16; CDR3: CASRWTSGSLLETQYF; DNA: TGTGCCAGCAGGTGGACTAGCGGGAGTTTATTGGAGACCCAGTACTTC
J: TRBJ1-1; V: TRBV11-1; size: -; D: -; length: 14; CDR3: CASSRPPGNTEAFF; DNA: TGTGCCAGCAGCCGCCCCCCAGGGAACACTGAAGCTTTCTTT
J: TRBJ1-1; V: TRBV5-6; size: -; D: -; length: 15; CDR3: CASSLRQGRGTEAFF; DNA: TGTGCCAGCAGCTTGCGGCAGGGTAGGGGCACTGAAGCTTTCTTT
J: TRBJ2-5; V: TRBV27; size: -; D: TRBD1; length: 15; CDR3: CASKLGDRTAETQYF; DNA: TGTGCCAGCAAACTTGGGGACAGGACAGCAGAGACCCAGTACTTC
J: TRBJ2-7; V: TRBV7-3; size: -; D: TRBD2; length: 12; CDR3: CASSNTAGGLYF; DNA: TGTGCCAGCAGCAATACGGCGGGGGGTCTGTACTTC
J: TRBJ2-7; V: TRBV14; size: -; D: -; length: 15; CDR3: CASSPTNTGQYEQYF; DNA: TGTGCCAGCAGCCCAACCAACACCGGACAATACGAGCAGTACTTC
J: TRBJ2-1; V: TRBV18; size: -; D: TRBD2; length: 15; CDR3: CASSLGTSGYNEQFF; DNA: TGTGCCAGCTCACTAGGGACTAGCGGCTACAATGAGCAGTTCTTC
J: TRBJ2-5; V: TRBV29-1; size: -; D: -; length: 13; CDR3: CSVGGQPTETQYF; DNA: TGCAGCGTTGGCGGACAGCCCACAGAGACCCAGTACTTC
J: TRBJ1-2; V: TRBV6-1; size: -; D: -; length: 14; CDR3: CASSELGLSYGYTF; DNA: TGTGCCAGCAGTGAACTCGGTCTATCCTATGGCTACACCTTC
J: TRBJ2-7; V: TRBV28; size: -; D: TRBD1; length: 15; CDR3: CASSETGTASYEQYF; DNA: TGTGCCAGCAGTGAAACCGGGACAGCCTCCTACGAGCAGTACTTC
J: TRBJ1-1; V: TRBV27; size: -; D: TRBD1; length: 16; CDR3: CASSSLIQGAGAEAFF; DNA: TGTGCCAGCAGTTCGCTCATACAGGGGGCCGGGGCTGAAGCTTTCTTT
J: TRBJ2-7; V: TRBV7-9; size: -; D: -; length: 11; CDR3: CASSLHYEQYF; DNA: TGTGCCAGCAGCTTACACTACGAGCAGTACTTC
J: TRBJ1-5; V: TRBV27; size: few; D: TRBD1; length: 13; CDR3: CASRGQGASPQHF; DNA: TGTGCCAGCAGGGGTCAGGGGGCCTCGCCCCAGCATTTT
J: TRBJ2-1; V: TRBV6-1; size: -; D: -; length: 16; CDR3: CASSESVARAYNEQFF; DNA: TGTGCCAGCAGTGAATCAGTAGCGCGTGCCTACAATGAGCAGTTCTTC